A single sample gave rise to the 23 T cell receptor beta chains below, sequenced in a study of blood T cell repertoires in COVID-19. The protocol was immunoSEQ multiplex PCR, while the TCRdb copy is restricted to in-frame clones and leaves out a portion. The table shows 90,000 to 110,000 clones, with approximately 87% occurring only once. The sample comprised peripheral blood. The receptors were sampled from a woman aged 55-70 years with acute or convalescent COVID-19.

The chain uses TRBV7-9 and TRBJ1-2; D gene uncertain. This CDR3 region has 15 residues. CDR1 is SEHNR, CDR2 FQNEAQ, per germline (reference sequence). The V and J ends lost 5 bases and 3 bases respectively, with 16 bases between them. For the CDR3, the DNA is TGTGCCAGCAGCATGTGGGAGCCGGGAGACTATGGCTACACCTTC. Translation: CASSMWEPGDYGYTF.

The chain uses TRBV9 and TRBJ1-4, with D unresolved. Germline CDR1 reads SGDLS; CDR2 reads YYNGEE. The CDR3 has 15 amino acids. The ends were cut back, 0 bases at V and 8 bases at J, with 14 bases in the middle. CDR3 bases: TGTGCCAGCAGCGTAGGGAGGGATCGGTGGGAAAAACTGTTTTTT. Translated: CASSVGRDRWEKLFF.

The genes are TRBV5-1 and TRBJ1-4; D remains unclear. V was cut by 0 bases and J by 6 bases, with 12 bases left in between. Per the germline V gene, CDR1 is SGHRS and CDR2 is YFSETQ. The CDR3 is 15 amino acids. The CDR3 is CASSLASGLDEKLFF. DNA for the CDR3: TGCGCCAGCAGCTTGGCGTCCGGACTCGATGAAAAACTGTTTTTT. Full variable domain (rest looked up from reference TRBV5-1 and TRBJ1-4): KAGVTQTPRYLIKTRGQQVTLSCSPISGHRSVSWYQQTPGQGLQFLFEYFSETQRNKGNFPGRFSGRQFSNSRSEMNVSTLELGDSALYLCASSLASGLDEKLFFGSGTQLSVL.

The chain carries TRBV28 and TRBJ1-5; 9 bases map to TRBD1. This CDR3 has 14 amino acids. Trimming at V came to 3 bases and at J to 4 bases, leaving 1 base not matched to a gene. Germline CDR1 and CDR2: MDHEN and SYDVKM. This chain's CDR3 is CASSLGTGNQPQHF. The CDR3 DNA is TGTGCCAGCAGTTTGGGGACAGGGAATCAGCCCCAGCATTTT.

This sequence joins TRBV19 and TRBJ2-1; the D gene is possibly TRBD2 (7 bases). The CDR3 has 18 amino acids. V gave up 3 bases and J gave up 4 bases, with 22 bases separating them. Germline V CDR1 and CDR2: LNHDA, SQIVND (reference sequence). This CDR3 is CASSIFWGGRGGYNEQFF. The CDR3 region has the DNA TGTGCCAGTAGTATCTTTTGGGGCGGGAGAGGGGGTTACAATGAGCAGTTCTTC.

In its sample, this clone was seen a few times. J is TRBJ1-2 and V is TRBV19; perhaps TRBD1 as D (5 bases). The V end was cut by 3 bases, the J end by 4 bases, with 12 bases between. The CDR3 runs to 14 residues. Germline V gene data show CDR1 as LNHDA and CDR2 as SQIVND (reference sequence). The CDR3 DNA sequence: TGTGCCAGTAGTATCGGCCAGGGTGTCTATGGCTACACCTTC. The encoded protein is CASSIGQGVYGYTF. Combining the CDR3 with reference TRBV19 and TRBJ1-2 gives the whole variable domain DGGITQSPKYLFRKEGQNVTLSCEQNLNHDAMYWYRQDPGQGLRLIYYSQIVNDFQKGDIAEGYSVSREKKESFPLTVTSAQKNPTAFYLCASSIGQGVYGYTFGSGTRLTVV.

This clone has at least ten counts. The CDR3 spells CSSGIADTQYF. CDR3 sequence (DNA): TGCAGTAGCGGGATCGCAGATACGCAGTATTTT. The V and J genes are TRBV20-1 and TRBJ2-3; 7 nucleotides align to TRBD2. Germline V gene sequence: CDR1 DFQATT, CDR2 SNEGSKA (reference sequence). V shed 8 bases, J shed 4 bases, and the junction held 3 bases outside the gene matches. The CDR3 consists of 11 residues.

The chain recombines TRBV12-3 or TRBV12-4 with TRBJ1-2, with D uncertain. The CDR3 covers 13 residues. V dropped 6 bases and J dropped 4 bases, with 12 bases sitting between them. This chain's CDR3 is CASSSGSLYGYTF. CDR3 nucleotide sequence: TGTGCCAGCAGCTCCGGGAGCCTCTATGGCTACACCTTC.

V and J are TRBV2 and TRBJ1-1; D unclear. The CDR3 length is 13 residues. V dropped 4 bases and J dropped 5 bases, with 11 bases sitting between them. Germline CDR1 reads SNHLY; CDR2 reads FYNNEI. This CDR3 reads CASSGHRTTEAFF. In nucleotides, the CDR3 is TGTGCCAGCAGTGGCCACCGAACAACTGAAGCTTTCTTT.

Written as DNA, the CDR3 is TGTGCCTGGAGCGTCACCAGGGGAAATGGCTACACCTTC. The encoded protein is CAWSVTRGNGYTF. This chain uses TRBV30 with TRBJ1-2; perhaps TRBD1 as D (6 bases). Trimming cost V 3 bases and J 6 bases, with 14 bases left between them. The CDR3 covers 13 residues. Germline V lookup: CDR1 GTSNPN, CDR2 SVGIG (reference sequence).

The chain joins TRBV6-6 to TRBJ1-5; 7 bases map to TRBD1. CDR1 is MNHNY and CDR2 is SVGAGI in the germline V gene (reference sequence). The V and J ends lost 6 bases and 3 bases, in that order; junction bases with no gene match: 8. CDR3 length: 15 amino acids. The CDR3 loop is CASSPRGANNQPQHF. In DNA form, the CDR3 reads TGTGCCAGCAGCCCCAGGGGGGCCAACAATCAGCCCCAGCATTTT.

The V and J genes are TRBV7-2 and TRBJ1-6, with a tentative D call TRBD1 (5 bases). With 1 base removed from V and 7 bases from J, the gap between germline ends came to 11 bases. Germline V gene data show CDR1 as SGHTA and CDR2 as FQGNSA. There are 15 residues in the CDR3. As DNA, the CDR3 is TGTGCCAGCAGCTTAGGAGCAGGGAAAAATTCACCCCTCCACTTT. It codes for CASSLGAGKNSPLHF.

The chain recombines TRBV28 with TRBJ1-4; 7 positions agree with TRBD1. CDR3 length: 15 residues. V trimming: 2 bases; J trimming: 13 bases; junction bases outside the gene matches: 13. Germline V lookup: CDR1 MDHEN, CDR2 SYDVKM. CDR3 DNA sequence: TGTGCCAGCAGTTTAGAGGGGGCCCCTATAGGGACACTGTTTTTT. Protein sequence: CASSLEGAPIGTLFF.

V usage is TRBV19 and J usage is TRBJ2-2; TRBD2 is a possible D gene (6 bases). V lost 7 bases and J 1 base, leaving 7 bases between the germline ends. Germline V gene sequence: CDR1 LNHDA, CDR2 SQIVND (reference sequence). The CDR3 is 13 residues long. The CDR3 sequence is CASTGLNTGELFF. CDR3 in DNA: TGTGCCAGTACGGGACTGAACACCGGGGAGCTGTTTTTT.

V gene TRBV2 combines with J gene TRBJ1-2; D might be TRBD1 (6 bases). The germline V gene encodes CDR1 SNHLY and CDR2 FYNNEI. The V and J ends lost 4 bases and 2 bases respectively, with 14 bases between them. This CDR3 is built from 15 residues. The DNA for the CDR3 is TGTGCCAGCAGTGTGGGGGGGCCAGGGAACTATGGCTACACCTTC. It yields the protein CASSVGGPGNYGYTF.

This chain uses TRBV2 with TRBJ1-4, with 9 bases identical to TRBD1. This CDR3 is built from 15 residues. V dropped 6 bases and J dropped 5; count of bases not matched to a gene: 7. Germline V gene sequence: CDR1 SNHLY, CDR2 FYNNEI. The CDR3 nucleotides are TGTGCCAGCAGGCTGGACAGGGGCCGAAATGAAAAACTGTTTTTT. It translates to CASRLDRGRNEKLFF.

This clone was seen only once. The chain couples TRBV5-1 to TRBJ2-4; maybe TRBD1 (5 bases). Germline CDR1 reads SGHRS; CDR2 reads YFSETQ. Trimming removed 4 bases at V and 2 bases at J, with 10 bases between. The CDR3 contains 14 residues. The CDR3 DNA sequence: TGCGCCAGCAGCCTGACAGAGACCAAAAACATTCAGTACTTC. Its translation: CASSLTETKNIQYF.

The chain links TRBV10-3 to TRBJ1-5, with a possible D match to TRBD1 (5 bases). CDR1 and CDR2 (germline): ENHRY, SYGVKD. V was cut by 0 bases and J by 0 bases, with 15 bases left in between. The CDR3 length is 18 residues. The CDR3 here is CAISESAQGRYSNQPQHF. The DNA of the CDR3 is TGTGCCATCAGTGAGTCTGCGCAGGGAAGATATAGCAATCAGCCCCAGCATTTT.

The chain has TRBV6-5 and TRBJ1-3, with a tentative D call TRBD1 (6 bases). The CDR3 has 15 amino acids. The germline V and J ends were trimmed by 8 bases and 0 bases, with 14 bases remaining between them. The germline CDR1 and CDR2 sequences are MNHEY and SVGAGI. CDR3 bases: TGTGCCAGCGTTGGGGGGGGGCTCTCTGGAAACACCATATATTTT. Protein product: CASVGGGLSGNTIYF.

The chain has TRBV12-3 or TRBV12-4 and TRBJ2-7; no definite D call. The CDR3 contains 13 residues. V was pared by 5 bases and J by 6 bases, with 14 bases between. The CDR3 protein is CASSLLQGGEQYF. CDR3 sequence (DNA): TGTGCCAGCAGTCTACTACAAGGTGGCGAGCAGTACTTC.

The chain uses TRBV19 and TRBJ1-3; possibly TRBD1 for D (5 bases). Trimming removed 5 bases from V and 4 bases from J, with 15 bases in between. Germline CDR1 is LNHDA and CDR2 is SQIVND (reference sequence). This CDR3 is 15 amino acids long. The CDR3 is CASSSLMTDGNTIYF. The CDR3 coding sequence is TGTGCCAGTAGTTCCCTAATGACAGACGGAAACACCATATATTTT.

This chain connects TRBV18 to TRBJ1-1; D unresolved. CDR3 length: 13 residues. V gave up 3 bases and J gave up 3 bases, with 8 bases separating them. Germline V gives CDR1 KGHSH, CDR2 LQKENI. CDR3 nucleotide sequence: TGTGCCAGCTCACCTCAGATACACACTGAAGCTTTCTTT. Amino acid sequence: CASSPQIHTEAFF.

The chain joins TRBV29-1 to TRBJ2-5; 9 bases map to TRBD1. The CDR3 extends over 14 amino acids. V shed 6 bases, J shed 2 bases, and the junction held 7 bases outside the gene matches. Germline values: CDR1 SQVTM, CDR2 ANQGSEA. The CDR3 DNA reads TGCAGCGTGCAGCCGGGACAGGGTCAAGAGACCCAGTACTTC. It specifies CSVQPGQGQETQYF.